This T cell receptor beta chain derives from a study of pediatric ulcerative colitis. During colonoscopy, one to two rectal pinch biopsies were collected. Ulcerative colitis patients received no immunosuppressive medication before the diagnostic colonoscopy. The study's findings and limits: In rectum, acute severe colitis had expanded clones and less diversity. All ulcerative colitis patients, but no controls, carried two rectal clonotypes.

Profiled with immunoSEQ multiplex PCR; TCRdb holds only in-frame clones, not every one. The data contain 17,000 or so clones, about three quarters of them singletons. A remark on this clone: Antigen specificity is unknown.

Germline V gives CDR1 LGHNT, CDR2 FRNRAP. V lost 0 bases and J 4 bases, leaving 6 bases between the germline ends. The CDR3 covers 13 residues. V and J are TRBV12-5 and TRBJ1-1; the D is unclear. This receptor was taken from a girl between 5 and 17 years old with moderate ulcerative colitis. The sample consisted of gut tissue. The CDR3 DNA reads TGTGCTAGTGGTTTGGTAGAAGGCACTGAAGCTTTCTTT. As protein: CASGLVEGTEAFF.